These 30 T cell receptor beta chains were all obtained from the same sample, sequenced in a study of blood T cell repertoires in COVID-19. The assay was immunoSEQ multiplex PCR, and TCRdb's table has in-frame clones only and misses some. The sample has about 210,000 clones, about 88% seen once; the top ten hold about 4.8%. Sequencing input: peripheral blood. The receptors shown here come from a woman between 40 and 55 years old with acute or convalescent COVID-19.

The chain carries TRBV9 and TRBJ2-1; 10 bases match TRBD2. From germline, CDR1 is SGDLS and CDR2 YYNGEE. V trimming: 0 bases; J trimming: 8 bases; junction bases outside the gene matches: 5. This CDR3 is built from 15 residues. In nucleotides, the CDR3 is TGTGCCAGCAGCGTAGTGAGCGGGGGGGCATATGAGCAGTTCTTC. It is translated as CASSVVSGGAYEQFF.

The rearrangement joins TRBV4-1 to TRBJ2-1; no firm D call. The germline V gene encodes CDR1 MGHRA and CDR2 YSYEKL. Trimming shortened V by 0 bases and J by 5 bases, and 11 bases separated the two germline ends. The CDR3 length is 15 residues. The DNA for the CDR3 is TGCGCCAGCAGCCAAGAGGCGGTTGCCCACAATGAGCAGTTCTTC. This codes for CASSQEAVAHNEQFF.

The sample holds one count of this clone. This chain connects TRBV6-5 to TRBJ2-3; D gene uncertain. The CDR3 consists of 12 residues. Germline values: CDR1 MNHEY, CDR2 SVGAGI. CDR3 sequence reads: CASESVTDTQYF. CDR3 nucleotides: TGTGCTTCGGAGTCTGTGACAGATACGCAGTATTTT.

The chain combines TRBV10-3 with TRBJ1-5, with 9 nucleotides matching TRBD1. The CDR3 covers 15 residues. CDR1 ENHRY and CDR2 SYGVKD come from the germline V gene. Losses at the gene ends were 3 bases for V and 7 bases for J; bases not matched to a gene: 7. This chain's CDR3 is CAISDPGTGKQPQHF. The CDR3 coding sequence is TGTGCCATCAGTGACCCCGGGACAGGGAAGCAGCCCCAGCATTTT.

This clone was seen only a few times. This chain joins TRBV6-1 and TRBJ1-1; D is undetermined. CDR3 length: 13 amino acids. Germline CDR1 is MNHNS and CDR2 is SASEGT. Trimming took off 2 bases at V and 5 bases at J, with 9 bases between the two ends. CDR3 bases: TGTGCCAGCAGTGAAATGTACTCGACTGAAGCTTTCTTT. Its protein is CASSEMYSTEAFF.

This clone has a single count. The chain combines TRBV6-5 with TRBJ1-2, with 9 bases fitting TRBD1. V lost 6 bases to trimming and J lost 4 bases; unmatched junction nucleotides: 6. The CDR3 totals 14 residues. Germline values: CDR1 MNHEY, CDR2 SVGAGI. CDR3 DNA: TGTGCCAGCAGATCAGGACAGGGGACCTATGGCTACACCTTC. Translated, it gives CASRSGQGTYGYTF.

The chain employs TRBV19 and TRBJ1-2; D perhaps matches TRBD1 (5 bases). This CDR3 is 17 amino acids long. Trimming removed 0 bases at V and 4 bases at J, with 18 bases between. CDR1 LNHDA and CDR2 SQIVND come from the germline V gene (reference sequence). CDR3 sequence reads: CASSIDRTGPTLYGYTF. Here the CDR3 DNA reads TGTGCCAGTAGTATAGATCGCACAGGCCCTACCCTCTATGGCTACACCTTC.

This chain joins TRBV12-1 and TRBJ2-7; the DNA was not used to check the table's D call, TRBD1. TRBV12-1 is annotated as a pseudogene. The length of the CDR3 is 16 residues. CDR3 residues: CASSIWTPNKPYEQYV. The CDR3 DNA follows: TGTGCCAGCAGCATTTGGACACCTAACAAACCCTACGAGCAGTACGTC.

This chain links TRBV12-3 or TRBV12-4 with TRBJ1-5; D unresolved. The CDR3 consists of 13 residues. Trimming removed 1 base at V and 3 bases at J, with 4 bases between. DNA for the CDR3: TGTGCCAGCAGTTTAGGAGTCAATCAGCCCCAGCATTTT. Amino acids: CASSLGVNQPQHF.

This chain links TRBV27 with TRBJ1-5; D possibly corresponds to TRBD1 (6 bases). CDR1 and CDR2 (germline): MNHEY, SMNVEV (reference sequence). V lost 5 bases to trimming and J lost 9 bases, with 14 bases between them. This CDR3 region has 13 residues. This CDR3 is CASSPRGGTPQHF. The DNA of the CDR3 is TGTGCCAGCAGTCCTAGGGGGGGTACGCCCCAGCATTTT.

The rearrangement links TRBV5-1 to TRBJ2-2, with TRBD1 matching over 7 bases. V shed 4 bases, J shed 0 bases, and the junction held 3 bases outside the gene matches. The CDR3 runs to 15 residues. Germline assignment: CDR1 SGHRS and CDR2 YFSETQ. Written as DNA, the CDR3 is TGCGCCAGCAGCGGGACAGCTACGAACACCGGGGAGCTGTTTTTT. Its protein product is CASSGTATNTGELFF. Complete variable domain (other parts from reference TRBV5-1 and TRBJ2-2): KAGVTQTPRYLIKTRGQQVTLSCSPISGHRSVSWYQQTPGQGLQFLFEYFSETQRNKGNFPGRFSGRQFSNSRSEMNVSTLELGDSALYLCASSGTATNTGELFFGEGSRLTVL.

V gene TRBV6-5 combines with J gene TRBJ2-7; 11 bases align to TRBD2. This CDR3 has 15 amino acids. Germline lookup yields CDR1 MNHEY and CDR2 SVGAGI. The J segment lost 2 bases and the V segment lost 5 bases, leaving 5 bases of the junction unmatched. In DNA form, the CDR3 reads TGTGCCAGCAGTCTGACTAGCGGGGCCCCCTACGAGCAGTACGTC. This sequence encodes CASSLTSGAPYEQYV.

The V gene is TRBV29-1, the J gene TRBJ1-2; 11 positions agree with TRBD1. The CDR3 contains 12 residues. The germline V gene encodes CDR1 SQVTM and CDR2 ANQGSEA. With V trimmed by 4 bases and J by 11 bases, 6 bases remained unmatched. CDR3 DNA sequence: TGCAGCGTTGCTCCGGACAGGGGGCCGTACACCTTC. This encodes CSVAPDRGPYTF.

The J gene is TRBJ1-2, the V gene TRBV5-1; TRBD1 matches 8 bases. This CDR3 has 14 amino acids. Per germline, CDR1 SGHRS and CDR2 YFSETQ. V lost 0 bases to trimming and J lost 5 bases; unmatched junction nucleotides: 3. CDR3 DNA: TGCGCCAGCAGCTTGGGTCAGGGGGCGTATGGCTACACCTTC. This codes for CASSLGQGAYGYTF.

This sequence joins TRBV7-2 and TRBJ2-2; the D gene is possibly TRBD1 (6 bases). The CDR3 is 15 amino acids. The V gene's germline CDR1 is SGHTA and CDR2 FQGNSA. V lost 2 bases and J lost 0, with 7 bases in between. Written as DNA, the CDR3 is TGTGCCAGCAGCTTAACAGGGACGAACACCGGGGAGCTGTTTTTT. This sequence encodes CASSLTGTNTGELFF.

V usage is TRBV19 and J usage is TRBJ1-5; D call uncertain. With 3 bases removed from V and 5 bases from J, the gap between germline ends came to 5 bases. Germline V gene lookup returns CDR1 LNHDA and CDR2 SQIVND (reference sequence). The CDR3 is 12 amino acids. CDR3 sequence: CASSIPYQPQHF. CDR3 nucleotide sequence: TGTGCCAGTAGTATCCCATATCAGCCCCAGCATTTT.

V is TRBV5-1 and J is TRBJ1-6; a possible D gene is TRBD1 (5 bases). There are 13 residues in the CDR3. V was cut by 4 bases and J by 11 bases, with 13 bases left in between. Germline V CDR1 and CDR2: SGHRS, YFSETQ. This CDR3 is CASSAYQGTPLHF. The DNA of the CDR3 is TGCGCCAGCAGCGCCTACCAGGGAACACCCCTCCACTTT.

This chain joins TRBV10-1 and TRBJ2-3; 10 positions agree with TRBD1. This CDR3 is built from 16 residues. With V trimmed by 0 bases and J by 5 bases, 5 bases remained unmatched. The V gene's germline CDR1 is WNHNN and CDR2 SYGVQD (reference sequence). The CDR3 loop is CASSESPGTGVDTQYF. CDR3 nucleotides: TGCGCCAGCAGTGAGTCGCCAGGGACAGGGGTAGATACGCAGTATTTT.

CDR3 sequence (DNA): TGTGCCTGGAGTAGAGGCAGGGGTTTCACTGAAGCTTTCTTT. The encoded protein is CAWSRGRGFTEAFF. This rearrangement joins TRBV30 to TRBJ1-1; weak D call: TRBD1 (6 bases). Trimming pared 2 bases from V and 4 bases from J, leaving 14 bases between. Germline CDR1 GTSNPN, CDR2 SVGIG (reference sequence). CDR3 length: 14 amino acids.

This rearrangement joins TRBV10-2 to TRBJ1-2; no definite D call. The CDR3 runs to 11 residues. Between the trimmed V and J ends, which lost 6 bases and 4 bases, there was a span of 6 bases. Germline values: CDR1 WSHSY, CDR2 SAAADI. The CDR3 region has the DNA TGCGCCAGCAGGGGCAGCTATGGCTACACCTTC. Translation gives CASRGSYGYTF.

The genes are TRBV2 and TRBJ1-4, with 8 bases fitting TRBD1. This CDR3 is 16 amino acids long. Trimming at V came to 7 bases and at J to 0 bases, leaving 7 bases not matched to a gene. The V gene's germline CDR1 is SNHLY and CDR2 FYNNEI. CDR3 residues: CASMTGARSTNEKLFF. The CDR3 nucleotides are TGTGCCAGCATGACAGGGGCGCGCTCAACTAATGAAAAACTGTTTTTT.

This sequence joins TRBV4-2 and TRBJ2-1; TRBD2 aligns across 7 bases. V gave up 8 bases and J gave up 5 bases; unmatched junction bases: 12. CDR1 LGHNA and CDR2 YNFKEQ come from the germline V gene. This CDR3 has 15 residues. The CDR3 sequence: CASLRPGGKDNEQFF. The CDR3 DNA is TGTGCCAGCCTCCGTCCGGGGGGAAAGGACAATGAGCAGTTCTTC.

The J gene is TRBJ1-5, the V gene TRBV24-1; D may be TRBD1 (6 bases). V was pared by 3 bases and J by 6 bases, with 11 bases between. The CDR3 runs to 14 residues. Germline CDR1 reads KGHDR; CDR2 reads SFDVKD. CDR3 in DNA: TGTGCCACCAGTGATAACAGGGTCCTTCAGCCCCAGCATTTT. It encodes CATSDNRVLQPQHF.

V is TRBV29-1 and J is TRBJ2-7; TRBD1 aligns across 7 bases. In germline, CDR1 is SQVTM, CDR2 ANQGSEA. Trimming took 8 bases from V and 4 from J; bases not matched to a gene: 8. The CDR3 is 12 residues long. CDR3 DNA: TGCAGCAAGGGGGCGGTAGGATACGAGCAGTACGTC. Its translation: CSKGAVGYEQYV.

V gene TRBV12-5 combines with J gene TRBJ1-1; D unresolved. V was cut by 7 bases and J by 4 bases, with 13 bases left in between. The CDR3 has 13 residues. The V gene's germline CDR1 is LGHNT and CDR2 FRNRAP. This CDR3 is CASASGSSTEAFF. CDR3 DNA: TGTGCTAGTGCCTCCGGGTCCTCCACTGAAGCTTTCTTT.

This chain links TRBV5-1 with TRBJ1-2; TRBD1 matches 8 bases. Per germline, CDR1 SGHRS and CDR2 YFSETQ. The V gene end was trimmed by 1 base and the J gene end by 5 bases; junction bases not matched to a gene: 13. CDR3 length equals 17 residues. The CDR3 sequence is CASSLTLPGQGSYGYTF. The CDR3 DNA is TGCGCCAGCAGCTTGACTCTTCCCGGACAGGGATCGTATGGCTACACCTTC.

CDR3 in amino acids: CASSPRDRGGGNQPQHF. The CDR3 DNA reads TGTGCCAGTAGTCCCCGGGACAGGGGTGGTGGCAATCAGCCCCAGCATTTT. V and J are TRBV19 and TRBJ1-5, with 10 bases matching TRBD1. Germline V gene sequence: CDR1 LNHDA, CDR2 SQIVND (reference sequence). The V segment lost 5 bases and the J segment 2 bases; nucleotides outside the gene matches: 9. CDR3 length equals 17 residues.

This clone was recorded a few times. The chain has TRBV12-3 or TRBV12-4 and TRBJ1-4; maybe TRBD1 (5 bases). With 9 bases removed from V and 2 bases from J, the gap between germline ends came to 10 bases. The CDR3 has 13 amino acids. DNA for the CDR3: TGTGCCAGTAAGCGGGACACTAATGAAAAACTGTTTTTT. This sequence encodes CASKRDTNEKLFF.

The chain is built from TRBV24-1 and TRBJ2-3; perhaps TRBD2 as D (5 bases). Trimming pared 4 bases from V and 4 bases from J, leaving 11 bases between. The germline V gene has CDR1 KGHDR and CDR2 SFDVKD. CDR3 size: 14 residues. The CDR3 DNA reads TGTGCCACCAGTGACCCCTCGAGGGCAGATACGCAGTATTTT. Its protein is CATSDPSRADTQYF.

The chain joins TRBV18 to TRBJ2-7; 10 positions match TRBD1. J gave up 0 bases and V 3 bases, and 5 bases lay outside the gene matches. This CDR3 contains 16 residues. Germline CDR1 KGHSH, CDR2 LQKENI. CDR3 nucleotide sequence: TGTGCCAGCTCACCCCCGGGACAGGGGTTCTCCTACGAGCAGTACGTC. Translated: CASSPPGQGFSYEQYV.